The T cell receptor (beta chain) under discussion was sequenced for a study of T cells in women clearing cervical HPV infection. Across the whole study: Case blood drawn at lesion detection; control blood after infection cleared.

Germline V gene data show CDR1 as LGHNA and CDR2 as YNFKEQ. This CDR3 has 16 residues. V trimming: 0 bases; J trimming: 4 bases; junction bases outside the gene matches: 5. The repertoire was sequenced with immunoSEQ multiplex PCR; TCRdb's copy has only in-frame clones and lacks some. This repertoire includes about 28,000 clones. All participants had a single incident cervical HPV16 infection, and prevalent HPV16 infections were excluded. Study-level points and caveats: CIN3+ cases had significantly higher TCR repertoire richness than controls, but evenness did not differ.

In regard to this clone: The antigen is unknown. From the germline J gene comes the end of the CDR3, since the read stops 3 residues before it.

The clonotype comes from a woman aged 18-70 years with a cervical HPV16 infection that either progressed to CIN3+ or cleared (not recorded which). The genes are TRBV4-2 and TRBJ1-3; 8 bases fit TRBD1. The specimen was blood buffy coat. The DNA read from the CDR3 is TGTGCCAGCAGCCAAGATGATAGACAGGGGGGAAACACC. Residues: CASSQDDRQGGNT. The whole CDR3 protein reads CASSQDDRQGGNTIYF.